Listed below are T cell receptor beta chains from one sample, sequenced in a study of OX40 agonist ivuxolimab in advanced cancers. Here immunoSEQ multiplex PCR was the method, and the copy in TCRdb shows in-frame clones only, minus some. The sample yields over 85,000 clones, 85% to 95% seen once. The specimen was CD4+ or CD8+ T cells sorted from blood, collected in a trial of the OX40 agonist ivuxolimab. The receptors originated from an adult with an advanced solid tumor such as melanoma, head and neck, liver or kidney cancer. The CDR3 runs from the conserved cysteine through the conserved F or W. D genes are given only for firm matches.

CASSEYETGQGYSPLHF,TRBD1,TRBV2
CASADASASSTDTQYF,-,TRBV5-4
CASSAGQGYGEQFF,TRBD1,TRBV9
CASSQAQVTQYF,-,TRBV14
CASSILAGGRQAIQYF,TRBD2,TRBV7-2
CAWSRDRSYEQYF,TRBD1,TRBV30
CAWSRGGGDFYEQYF,-,TRBV30
CASRRSGVYEQYF,-,TRBV28
CASRLAGDTQYF,TRBD2,TRBV6-1
CASSFHTGELFF,-,TRBV7-2
CASSQQGLEQYF,-,TRBV7-3
CASTQRTANSPLHF,-,TRBV6-1
CASSAPGGRYQPQHF,-,TRBV7-2
CASSGGGVPQHF,-,TRBV2
CASSQREGGYNEQFF,-,TRBV14
CASSQEMRGSAEAFF,-,TRBV4-2
CASTTGHLSGNTIYF,-,TRBV28
CATSRDRTRSFF,-,TRBV15
CASSFWGDTQYF,-,TRBV27
CASSTRRTPTTNEKLFF,-,TRBV19
CATRTTNQPQHF,-,TRBV15
CASSSLLGTTDTQYF,-,TRBV28
CASSPMDTYNEQFF,-,TRBV18
CASSSYWGYQETQYF,-,TRBV7-2